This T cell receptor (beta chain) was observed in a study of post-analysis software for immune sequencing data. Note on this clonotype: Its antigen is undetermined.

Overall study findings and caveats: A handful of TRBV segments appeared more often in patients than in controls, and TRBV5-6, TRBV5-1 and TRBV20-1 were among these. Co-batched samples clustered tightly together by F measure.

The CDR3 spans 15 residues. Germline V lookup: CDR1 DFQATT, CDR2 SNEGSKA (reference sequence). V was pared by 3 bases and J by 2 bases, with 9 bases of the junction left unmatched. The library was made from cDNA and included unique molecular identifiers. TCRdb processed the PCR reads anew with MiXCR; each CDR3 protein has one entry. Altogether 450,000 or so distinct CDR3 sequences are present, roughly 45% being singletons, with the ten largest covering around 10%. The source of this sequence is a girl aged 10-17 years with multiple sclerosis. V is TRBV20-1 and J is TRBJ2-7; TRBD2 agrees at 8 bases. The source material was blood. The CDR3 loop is CSASVPGGPTYEQYF. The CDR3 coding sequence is TGCAGTGCTAGTGTCCCGGGAGGGCCCACCTACGAGCAGTACTTC.